Described below is a single T cell receptor (beta chain) sequence and its context. PCR employed 60 Vbeta and 13 Jbeta primers. Method: immunoSEQ multiplex PCR; TCRdb's copy keeps in-frame clones and lacks some. The sample records approximately 110,000 clones, roughly 70% being singletons. These data are taken from a study of cytomegalovirus exposure and HLA in healthy donors. The specimen sequenced was PBMCs. The clonotype originates from a woman between 35 and 50 years old in good health and CMV-seronegative.

DNA of the CDR3: TGTGCCAGCAGACTGAACCTAGCGGGATGGAGTGAGCAGTTCTTC. Translation gives CASRLNLAGWSEQFF. This rearrangement joins TRBV27 to TRBJ2-1; TRBD2 matches 9 bases. Trimming removed 6 bases from V and 9 bases from J; junction bases left unmatched: 12. The CDR3 loop spans 15 amino acids. CDR1 and CDR2 (germline): MNHEY, SMNVEV (reference sequence).